The sequence of this T cell receptor (beta chain) was determined in a study of T cell responses to AZD1222 COVID-19 vaccine. Study outcomes and limitations: Vaccine-related CD4 TCRs covered spike, predominating at 160-218 and 743-854.

Repertoires were generated with immunoSEQ multiplex PCR, while TCRdb's copy carries only in-frame clones and drops some. The sample has roughly 120,000 clones; approximately 88% are singletons. CDR1 SNHLY and CDR2 FYNNEI come from the germline V gene. The CDR3 loop spans 14 amino acids. V was pared by 7 bases and J by 3 bases, with 12 bases between. This clone was observed a handful of times. Antigen: not known. This rearrangement joins TRBV2 to TRBJ2-2; TRBD1 might be the D (5 bases). Specimen: peripheral blood, collected on day 0 of AZD1222 vaccination. The sequence was obtained from an adult in good health. This CDR3 is CASKGFADTGELFF. CDR3 in DNA: TGTGCCAGCAAGGGGTTTGCCGACACCGGGGAGCTGTTTTTT.